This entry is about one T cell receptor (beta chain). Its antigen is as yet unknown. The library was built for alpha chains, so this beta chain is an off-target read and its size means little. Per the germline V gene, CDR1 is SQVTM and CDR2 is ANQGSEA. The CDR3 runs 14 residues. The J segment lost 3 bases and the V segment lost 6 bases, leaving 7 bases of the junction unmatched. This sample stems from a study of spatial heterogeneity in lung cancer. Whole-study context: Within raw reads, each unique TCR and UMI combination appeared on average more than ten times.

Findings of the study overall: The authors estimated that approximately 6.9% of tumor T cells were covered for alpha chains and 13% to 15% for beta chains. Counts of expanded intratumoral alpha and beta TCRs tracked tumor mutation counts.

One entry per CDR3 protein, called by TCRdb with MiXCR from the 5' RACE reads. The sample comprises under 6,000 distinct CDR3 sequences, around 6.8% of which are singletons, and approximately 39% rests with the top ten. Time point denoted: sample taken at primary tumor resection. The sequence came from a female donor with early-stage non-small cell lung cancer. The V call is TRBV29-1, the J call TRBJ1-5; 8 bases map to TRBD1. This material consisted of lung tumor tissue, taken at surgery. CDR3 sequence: CSVATGEINQPQHF. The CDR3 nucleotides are TGCAGCGTCGCGACAGGGGAGATCAATCAGCCCCAGCATTTT.